This TCR beta chain was obtained from a study of cytomegalovirus exposure and HLA in healthy donors. V lost 5 bases, J lost 4 bases, and 11 bases lay in between. This CDR3 has 13 amino acids. The germline V gene has CDR1 MDHEN and CDR2 SYDVKM. PCR primers comprised 60 Vbeta and 13 Jbeta primers. Generated by immunoSEQ multiplex PCR, the TCRdb table keeps only in-frame clones and is missing some. Counted here are about 170,000 clones, around 81% occurring once; the ten biggest clones make up roughly 2.1%. The sequenced sample consisted of PBMCs. This clonotype originated in a woman aged 25 to 39 in good health and CMV-seropositive. This chain links TRBV28 with TRBJ1-2, with no clear D. The CDR3 nucleotides are TGTGCCAGCAGTCTCGTAGTCCCCTATGGCTACACCTTC. Translated: CASSLVVPYGYTF.